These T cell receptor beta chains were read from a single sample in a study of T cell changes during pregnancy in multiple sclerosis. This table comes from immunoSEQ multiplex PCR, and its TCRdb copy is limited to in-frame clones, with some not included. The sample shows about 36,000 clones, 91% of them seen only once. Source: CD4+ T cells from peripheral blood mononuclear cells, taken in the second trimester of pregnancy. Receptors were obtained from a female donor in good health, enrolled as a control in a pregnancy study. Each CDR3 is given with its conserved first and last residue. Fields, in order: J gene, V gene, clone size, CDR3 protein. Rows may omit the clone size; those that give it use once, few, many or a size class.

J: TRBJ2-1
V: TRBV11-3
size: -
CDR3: CASSLIGTSGSTAHEQFF

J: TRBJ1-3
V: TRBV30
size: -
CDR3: CAWSVAGGNTIYF

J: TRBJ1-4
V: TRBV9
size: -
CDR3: CASSVRGTPEEKLFF

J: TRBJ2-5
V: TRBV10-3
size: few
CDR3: CAILAGPGETQYF

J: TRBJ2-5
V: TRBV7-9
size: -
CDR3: CASSLGTSGQETQYF

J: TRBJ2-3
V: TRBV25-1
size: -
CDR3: CASSAPRSGTSATDTQYF

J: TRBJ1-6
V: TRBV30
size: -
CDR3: CAWSVRRSSYNSPLHF

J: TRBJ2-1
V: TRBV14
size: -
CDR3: CASSKASTSQGYNEQFF

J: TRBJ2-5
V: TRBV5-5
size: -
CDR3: CASSGGDLGETQYF

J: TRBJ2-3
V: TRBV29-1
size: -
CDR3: CSVVGEGAGDTQYF

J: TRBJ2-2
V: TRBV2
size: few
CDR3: CASAGSGGELFF

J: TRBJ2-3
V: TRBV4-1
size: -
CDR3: CASSPPYETRTDTQYF

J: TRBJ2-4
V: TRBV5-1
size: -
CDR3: CASSPSGQGDIQYF

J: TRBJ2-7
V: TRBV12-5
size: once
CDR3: CAGGNLGRPYEQYF

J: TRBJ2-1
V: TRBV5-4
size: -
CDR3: CASNPPRALGNEQFF

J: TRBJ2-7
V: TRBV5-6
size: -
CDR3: CASSFLGQAYEQYF

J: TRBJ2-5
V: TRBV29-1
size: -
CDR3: CSAERVSGETQYF

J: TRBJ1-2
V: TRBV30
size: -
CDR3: CAWSGTLDRGKGYTF

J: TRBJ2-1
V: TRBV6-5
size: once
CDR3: CASRVRTGRNEQFF

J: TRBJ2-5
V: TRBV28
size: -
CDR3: CASRPLANQETQYF

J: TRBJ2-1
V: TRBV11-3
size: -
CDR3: CASSLRGLAGGNEQFF

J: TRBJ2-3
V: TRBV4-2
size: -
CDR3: CASSQDSTSGANTQYF

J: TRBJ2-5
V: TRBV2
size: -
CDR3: CASSLRTSLETQYF

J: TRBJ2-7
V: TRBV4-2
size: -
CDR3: CASSQEVRSYEQYF

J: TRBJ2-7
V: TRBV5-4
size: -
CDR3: CASSFSRQGSVYEQYF

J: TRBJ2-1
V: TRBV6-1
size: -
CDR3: CASRETGVGHNEQFF

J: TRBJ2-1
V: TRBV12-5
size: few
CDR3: CASGLTESTYNEQFF

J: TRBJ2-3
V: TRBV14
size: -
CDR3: CASSPPGLPSGDTQYF

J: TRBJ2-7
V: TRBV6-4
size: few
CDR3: CASSETVSPTYEQYF

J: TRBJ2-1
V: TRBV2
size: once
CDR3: CASSPGFTGEQFF

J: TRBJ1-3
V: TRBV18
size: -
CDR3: CASSADGQFSSGNTIYF

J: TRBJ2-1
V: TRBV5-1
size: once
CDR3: CASSSRGETYNEQFF

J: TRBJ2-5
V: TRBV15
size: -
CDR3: CATSRAFQETQYF

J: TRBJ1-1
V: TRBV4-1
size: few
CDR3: CASSQEGQLKAFF

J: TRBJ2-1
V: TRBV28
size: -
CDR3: CATTGASGTSYNEQFF

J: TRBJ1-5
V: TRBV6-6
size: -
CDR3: CASSTGTPLGNQPQHF

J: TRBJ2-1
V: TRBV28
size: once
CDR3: CASSLISGNYNEQFF

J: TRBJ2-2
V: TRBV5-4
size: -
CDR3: CASSARLAGNTGELFF

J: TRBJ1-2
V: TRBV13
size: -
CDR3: CASSLTAMTNYGYTF

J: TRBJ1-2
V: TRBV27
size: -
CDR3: CASSLVGQGADGYTF

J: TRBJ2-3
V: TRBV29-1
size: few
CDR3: CSALTGGPGDTQYF

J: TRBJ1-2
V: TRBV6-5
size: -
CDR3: CASSSTGVGYGYTF

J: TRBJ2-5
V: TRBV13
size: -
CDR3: CASSLVGPEETQYF

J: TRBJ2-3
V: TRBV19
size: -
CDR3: CASSEAGAIDTQYF

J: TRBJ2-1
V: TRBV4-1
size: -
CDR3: CASSQDLAGGRGEQFF

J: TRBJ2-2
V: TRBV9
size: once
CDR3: CASSARVAGGPGELFF

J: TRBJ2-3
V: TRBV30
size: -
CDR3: CAWSYSGAADTQYF

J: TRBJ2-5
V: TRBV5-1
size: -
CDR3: CASSPDTSRGWVETQYF

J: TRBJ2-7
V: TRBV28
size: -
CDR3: CASWGLAGNYEQYF

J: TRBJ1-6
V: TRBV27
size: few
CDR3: CASSRQGNSPLHF

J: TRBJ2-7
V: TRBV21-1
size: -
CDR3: CASSNSGYEQYF